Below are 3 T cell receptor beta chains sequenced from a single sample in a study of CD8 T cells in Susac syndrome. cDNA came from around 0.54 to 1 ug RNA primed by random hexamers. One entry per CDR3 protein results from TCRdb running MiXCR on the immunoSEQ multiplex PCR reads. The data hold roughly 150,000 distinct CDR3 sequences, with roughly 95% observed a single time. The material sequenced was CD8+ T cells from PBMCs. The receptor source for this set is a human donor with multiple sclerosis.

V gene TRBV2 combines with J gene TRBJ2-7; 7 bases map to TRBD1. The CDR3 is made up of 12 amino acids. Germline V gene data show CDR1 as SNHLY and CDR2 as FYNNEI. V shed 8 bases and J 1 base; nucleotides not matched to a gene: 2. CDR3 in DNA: TGTGCCAGCGGGACAGTGTCCTACGAGCAGTACTTC. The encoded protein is CASGTVSYEQYF.

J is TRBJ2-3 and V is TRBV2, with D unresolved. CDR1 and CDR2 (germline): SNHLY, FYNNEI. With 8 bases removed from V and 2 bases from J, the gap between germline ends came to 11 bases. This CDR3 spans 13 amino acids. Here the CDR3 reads CASLGSHTDTQYF. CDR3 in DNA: TGTGCCAGCTTGGGCAGTCACACAGATACGCAGTATTTT.

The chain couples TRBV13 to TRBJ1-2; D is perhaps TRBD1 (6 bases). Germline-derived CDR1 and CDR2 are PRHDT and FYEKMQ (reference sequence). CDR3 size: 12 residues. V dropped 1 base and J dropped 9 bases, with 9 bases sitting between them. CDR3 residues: CASSLDRASYTF. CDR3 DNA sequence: TGTGCCAGCAGCTTAGACAGGGCGAGCTACACCTTC.